The TCR beta chain described here comes from a study of tissue T cells after allogeneic stem cell transplantation. Study as a whole: This research-autopsy study prospectively enrolled adult allogeneic hematopoietic cell transplant recipients with steroid-refractory graft-versus-host disease. Viable blood and marrow gave sorted CD3+ T cells if numbers allowed.

Method: immunoSEQ multiplex PCR; TCRdb's copy keeps in-frame clones and lacks some. The data contain about 26,000 clones, more than 80% of them singletons. Germline CDR1 and CDR2: SGHDT and YYEEEE. J gave up 1 base and V 0 bases, and 9 bases lay outside the gene matches. The CDR3 has 19 amino acids. This TCR came from a male donor aged 60 or over who later had graft-versus-host disease after an allogeneic stem cell transplant. Sequences were derived from blood, sampled before transplantation. This chain uses TRBV5-6 with TRBJ1-6; 8 bases fit TRBD1. The CDR3, as DNA: TGTGCCAGCAGCTTGGTTCAGGGGGCATCGTCGTCCTATAATTCACCCCTCCACTTT. Its translation is CASSLVQGASSSYNSPLHF.